This passage covers 6 T cell receptor beta chains from one sample sequenced in a study of shared clonotypes between healthy human individuals. Using immunoSEQ multiplex PCR, the repertoire was profiled, and TCRdb retains in-frame clones only, with some absent. Among about 1.5 million clones listed, roughly 96% were seen once. The sample was naive CD4+ T cells sorted from blood. Regarding subset: CD45RA+ positively selected. The receptors derive from a man aged 25-45 years in good health.

The rearrangement links TRBV18 to TRBJ2-7, with D possibly being TRBD2 (6 bases). V lost 4 bases and J 2 bases, leaving 15 bases between the germline ends. The germline gives CDR1 KGHSH, CDR2 LQKENI. CDR3 length: 15 residues. The CDR3 region is CASSQGGIRTYEQYF. The CDR3 nucleotides read TGTGCCAGCTCACAAGGCGGGATCAGAACCTACGAGCAGTACTTC.

The chain links TRBV7-9 to TRBJ2-7; 7 bases agree with TRBD2. Trimming at V came to 2 bases and at J to 3 bases, leaving 13 bases not matched to a gene. CDR1 and CDR2 from the germline V gene are SEHNR and FQNEAQ (reference sequence). The CDR3 runs 17 residues. This CDR3 is CASSLQISLADFYEQYF. The DNA for the CDR3 is TGTGCCAGCAGCTTACAGATTAGTCTAGCGGACTTCTACGAGCAGTACTTC.

This clone was recorded once. V gene TRBV28 combines with J gene TRBJ2-1; no clear D gene. Germline V gives CDR1 MDHEN, CDR2 SYDVKM. This CDR3 spans 10 amino acids. V shed 8 bases and J shed 3 bases, with 2 bases lying between them. DNA for the CDR3: TGTGCCAGCGGCTACAATGAGCAGTTCTTC. Translation gives CASGYNEQFF.

This clone occurred a few times. V usage is TRBV29-1 and J usage is TRBJ2-2; no reliable D call. Germline CDR1 is SQVTM and CDR2 is ANQGSEA. Trimming removed 5 bases from V and 8 bases from J, with 9 bases in between. The length of the CDR3 is 11 residues. The CDR3 is CSVSRTGELFF. CDR3 coding DNA: TGCAGCGTTTCGCGCACGGGGGAGCTGTTTTTT.

The chain joins TRBV28 to TRBJ1-5; D is ambiguous. The germline V and J ends were trimmed by 4 bases and 4 bases, with 5 bases remaining between them. The CDR3 contains 12 residues. Per the germline V gene, CDR1 is MDHEN and CDR2 is SYDVKM. The CDR3 DNA sequence: TGTGCCAGCAGTTCAAATAATCAGCCCCAGCATTTT. It yields the protein CASSSNNQPQHF.

The chain is built from TRBV5-6 and TRBJ2-1, with TRBD1 matching over 10 bases. The CDR3 runs to 16 residues. Germline CDR1 SGHDT, CDR2 YYEEEE. J lost 5 bases, V lost 4 bases, and 9 bases had no gene match. As DNA, the CDR3 is TGTGCCAGCAGCCACTTAGTCGGGACAGGGGACAATGAGCAGTTCTTC. As protein: CASSHLVGTGDNEQFF. The full variable domain, its missing parts supplied by reference TRBV5-6 and TRBJ2-1, is DAGVTQSPTHLIKTRGQQVTLRCSPKSGHDTVSWYQQALGQGPQFIFQYYEEEERQRGNFPDRFSGHQFPNYSSELNVNALLLGDSALYLCASSHLVGTGDNEQFFGPGTRLTVL.